This TCR beta chain derives from a study of regulatory T cells in long-lasting Graves disease. This clonotype was seen a handful of times. Library construction for TCR beta used iRepertoire HTBI primers and Arm-PCR of CDR3 regions. TCRdb re-analysed the multiplex PCR reads in MiXCR, keeping a single row per CDR3 protein. The sample carries a few hundred thousand distinct CDR3 sequences, roughly 15% recorded once. Time point noted: newly diagnosed GD, antithyroid drugs for less than 3 months. Following extraction of RNA from PBMCs, that RNA was used to make the TCR library. The V gene lost 9 bases and the J gene lost 6 bases, with 17 bases spanning the gap. This CDR3 is 14 amino acids long. CDR1 and CDR2 from the germline V gene are LNHDA and SQIVND (reference sequence). In addition, the sample was reused for a study of T cells in Graves' hyperthyroidism and ophthalmopathy. From that study: Classification by a 13 V-J model distinguished ophthalmopathy from stable hyperthyroidism.

J is TRBJ1-4 and V is TRBV19; tentatively, D is TRBD1 (6 bases). The TCR comes from a woman in her late teens or twenties with Graves disease. The sequenced sample was peripheral blood mononuclear cells (PBMCs), obtained at new diagnosis, from a patient treated with antithyroid drugs. The CDR3 protein is CASKGGPRDEKLFF. In nucleotides, the CDR3 is TGTGCCAGCAAGGGGGGACCACGCGATGAAAAACTGTTTTTT.